These 10 T cell receptor beta chains were all obtained from the same sample, sequenced in a study of shared clonotypes between healthy human individuals. Terminally differentiated effector memory CD45RA+ cells were excluded by CCR7 positive selection of CD45RO-negative cells. Libraries were prepared by immunoSEQ multiplex PCR; TCRdb keeps only in-frame clonotypes and omits some of them. The sample consists of around 600,000 clones, roughly 98% of them appearing once. The sample was naive CD8+ T cells sorted from blood. All receptors derive from a man aged 25 to 45 in good health.

The chain employs TRBV2 and TRBJ2-5; 13 nucleotides line up with TRBD2. The CDR3 spans 19 residues. Trimming removed 5 bases from V and 4 bases from J; junction bases left unmatched: 16. Germline assignment: CDR1 SNHLY and CDR2 FYNNEI. The DNA for the CDR3 is TGTGCCAGCAGTCGACCTGAGCGAGGACTAGCGGGAGTATCAGAGACCCAGTACTTC. Translating gives CASSRPERGLAGVSETQYF.

A remark on this clone: Other DNA sequences in the same sample also yield this CDR3. The V gene is TRBV7-9, the J gene TRBJ2-7; 7 nucleotides agree with TRBD2. Trimming cost V 6 bases and J 1 base; bases outside gene matches: 6. The CDR3 is made up of 14 amino acids. Germline V gene data show CDR1 as SEHNR and CDR2 as FQNEAQ (reference sequence). The CDR3 region has the DNA TGTGCCAGCAGTTCCACGGGGGGTTCCTACGAGCAGTACTTC. Its translation: CASSSTGGSYEQYF.

The chain couples TRBV5-6 to TRBJ2-7; D might be TRBD2 (6 bases). This CDR3 contains 16 residues. V was pared by 5 bases and J by 0 bases, with 18 bases between. CDR1 SGHDT and CDR2 YYEEEE come from the germline V gene. The CDR3 loop reads CASRSYGGKSSYEQYF. The DNA of the CDR3 is TGTGCCAGCAGGTCATACGGCGGGAAGAGCTCCTACGAGCAGTACTTC. The whole variable domain, filled in from reference TRBV5-6 and TRBJ2-7, reads DAGVTQSPTHLIKTRGQQVTLRCSPKSGHDTVSWYQQALGQGPQFIFQYYEEEERQRGNFPDRFSGHQFPNYSSELNVNALLLGDSALYLCASRSYGGKSSYEQYFGPGTRLTVT.

The chain recombines TRBV4-1 with TRBJ2-7; 8 bases line up with TRBD2. Germline values: CDR1 MGHRA, CDR2 YSYEKL. With 0 bases clipped from V and 6 bases from J, the junction kept 16 bases outside the gene matches. The CDR3 totals 18 residues. This CDR3 is CASSQDPSGSLVLPEQYF. In DNA form, the CDR3 reads TGCGCCAGCAGCCAAGATCCAAGCGGGAGTTTGGTTTTACCCGAGCAGTACTTC.

The chain joins TRBV9 to TRBJ2-7; 9 nucleotides agree with TRBD1. With 3 bases clipped from V and 4 bases from J, the junction kept 5 bases outside the gene matches. Germline loops: CDR1 SGDLS, CDR2 YYNGEE. The CDR3 has 14 amino acids. The CDR3 DNA sequence: TGTGCCAGCAGCGGGGGACAGGGAAATTACGAGCAGTACTTC. This gives the protein CASSGGQGNYEQYF.

The chain links TRBV7-9 to TRBJ1-1; no clear D gene. CDR1 SEHNR and CDR2 FQNEAQ come from the germline V gene (reference sequence). Trimming removed 2 bases at V and 10 bases at J, with 14 bases between. This CDR3 is 13 amino acids long. CDR3 region: CASSLLLPDGAFF. CDR3 coding DNA: TGTGCCAGCAGCTTACTCCTACCGGACGGAGCTTTCTTT.

V gene TRBV5-4 combines with J gene TRBJ1-1; D unclear. From germline, CDR1 is SGHNT and CDR2 YYREEE (reference sequence). This CDR3 comprises 14 residues. The V and J ends lost 4 bases and 6 bases respectively, with 16 bases between them. The CDR3 DNA is TGTGCCAGCAGCCCTCTGGACCTCTCCGCTGAAGCTTTCTTT. Translation: CASSPLDLSAEAFF.

V usage is TRBV28 and J usage is TRBJ2-7; D is perhaps TRBD1 or TRBD2 (6 bases each). The CDR3 is 16 residues long. V dropped 7 bases and J dropped 6 bases, with 25 bases sitting between them. In germline, CDR1 is MDHEN, CDR2 SYDVKM. The CDR3 DNA reads TGTGCCAGCACCGACAGAGCAGGGGACTCATCGGTCGAGCAGTACTTC. Translation: CASTDRAGDSSVEQYF.

This clone was seen just once. This sequence joins TRBV19 and TRBJ1-1, with 7 bases that match TRBD1. V shed 6 bases and J 1 base; nucleotides not matched to a gene: 5. CDR1 is LNHDA, CDR2 SQIVND, per germline (reference sequence). This CDR3 comprises 14 residues. CDR3 nucleotides: TGTGCCAGTAGCGCCGGGACAGAGAACACTGAAGCTTTCTTT. Translated: CASSAGTENTEAFF.

The chain carries TRBV11-2 and TRBJ2-7, with unresolved D. Germline-derived CDR1 and CDR2 are SGHAT and FQNNGV. This CDR3 region has 11 residues. The ends were cut back, 5 bases at V and 3 bases at J, with 5 bases in the middle. The CDR3 bases are TGTGCCAGCAGCGAAGTCTACGAGCAGTACTTC. Translated: CASSEVYEQYF.